This TCR beta chain was observed in a study of blood T cell repertoires in COVID-19. Overall study: Samples representing acute and convalescent COVID-19 were sourced from the United States, Italy and Spain.

Authors' processing steps: Estimation of nucleated cell counts was performed using reference gene primer amplification. Sequenced by immunoSEQ multiplex PCR; TCRdb stores in-frame clones only, minus some. D and trimming were read from the DNA, whereas the V and J calls and clone size are those reported in that table. This sample has about 170,000 clones; more than 75% occur once, and the top ten carry around 4.8%. Sample: peripheral blood. The receptor was isolated from a man aged 18-30 years with COVID-19, enrolled during active disease.

CDR3 sequence (DNA): TGTGCCAGCAGCTTAGACGTTAGCTCCTACGAGCAGTACTTC. This codes for CASSLDVSSYEQYF. V and J are TRBV11-2 and TRBJ2-7; D unclear. The germline CDR1 and CDR2 sequences are SGHAT and FQNNGV. The CDR3 is made up of 14 amino acids. Trimming took 0 bases from V and 0 from J, leaving 6 bases between them.